The 9 T cell receptor beta chains listed next were all sequenced from one sample in a study of CD4+ T cells in melanoma (dated by TCRdb to between 2021 and 2022). The library relied on the immunoSEQ multiplex PCR assay. TCRdb stores this immuneACCESS table with in-frame sequences only. Part of the clones is absent; in the studies checked, under half of the shortfall reflects unresolved V genes, and no reason is known for the rest. The sample data list 7,500 to 9,500 clones, and 71% of these were observed just once. Over 15% of the sample belongs to the ten largest clones. The sequenced sample consisted of cells from a culture (not recorded whether cultured in vitro). These receptor sequences come from a human donor with melanoma.

This rearrangement joins TRBV7-2 to TRBJ2-3, with a possible D match to TRBD2 (6 bases). Between the trimmed V and J ends, which lost 6 bases and 2 bases, there was a span of 18 bases. CDR3 length: 16 amino acids. CDR1 is SGHTA, CDR2 FQGNSA, per germline. CDR3 in DNA: TGTGCCAGCAGAAGAGCCGGGCGGGGTCACACAGATACGCAGTATTTT. As protein: CASRRAGRGHTDTQYF.

The chain recombines TRBV5-6 with TRBJ2-7; 8 bases are shared with TRBD1. CDR1 and CDR2 from the germline V gene are SGHDT and YYEEEE. The CDR3 sequence is 15 residues long. With 1 base clipped from V and 5 bases from J, the junction kept 8 bases outside the gene matches. This CDR3 reads CASSLRTGYRNEQYF. The CDR3 DNA reads TGTGCCAGCAGCTTGAGGACAGGGTATCGGAACGAGCAGTACTTC.

DNA of the CDR3: TGTGCCAGCTCACAGGAGACAGGTAGTTTGGACTATGGCTACACCTTC. Its protein product is CASSQETGSLDYGYTF. The chain has TRBV18 and TRBJ1-2; TRBD1 is a possible D gene (6 bases). Trimming left V 4 bases short and J 3 bases short, with 18 bases between. There are 16 residues in the CDR3. CDR1 KGHSH and CDR2 LQKENI come from the germline V gene.

The CDR3 coding sequence is TGTGCCAGCAGCCTACTCGCGGGGTTAGGCTACACCTTC. Its protein is CASSLLAGLGYTF. The V and J genes are TRBV28 and TRBJ1-2; D is uncertain. V was trimmed by 6 bases and J by 8 bases, leaving 16 bases between them. The CDR3 consists of 13 residues. Germline CDR1 is MDHEN and CDR2 is SYDVKM.

Only one count was recorded for this clone. The chain combines TRBV7-3 with TRBJ2-1; D is ambiguous. CDR1 is SGHTA and CDR2 is FQGTGA in the germline V gene. Trimming removed 5 bases from V and 5 bases from J, with 7 bases in between. The CDR3 is 12 amino acids. This CDR3 reads CASSSSNNEQFF. CDR3 sequence (DNA): TGTGCCAGCAGCAGTTCCAACAATGAGCAGTTCTTC.

This rearrangement joins TRBV9 to TRBJ1-2, with 7 bases fitting TRBD1. Germline CDR1 and CDR2: SGDLS and YYNGEE. V lost 4 bases to trimming and J lost 4 bases; unmatched junction nucleotides: 4. This CDR3 is 13 amino acids long. CDR3 nucleotide sequence: TGTGCCAGCAGCTCGACAGGGTTCTATGGCTACACCTTC. Its protein product is CASSSTGFYGYTF.

The V and J genes are TRBV6-6 and TRBJ2-5; 7 bases match TRBD2. Unmatched junction bases numbered 3, after V lost 4 bases and J lost 1 base. From germline, CDR1 is MNHNY and CDR2 SVGAGI (reference sequence). The CDR3 covers 14 residues. In DNA, the CDR3 is TGTGCCAGCAGTTTTGGGGGGGTCCAAGAGACCCAGTACTTC. Residues: CASSFGGVQETQYF.

This clone was seen more than once but under ten times. This chain uses TRBV5-1 with TRBJ1-5; the D gene is possibly TRBD1 (5 bases). The CDR3 consists of 14 residues. Germline CDR1 and CDR2: SGHRS and YFSETQ. V was pared by 0 bases and J by 6 bases, with 10 bases between. CDR3 DNA: TGCGCCAGCAGCTTGGATGGGGGGGGTCAGCCCCAGCATTTT. It encodes CASSLDGGGQPQHF.

The CDR3 here is CASGLQGGRYGYTF. CDR3 in DNA: TGTGCCAGCGGACTCCAAGGGGGCCGGTATGGCTACACCTTC. The V and J genes are TRBV7-9 and TRBJ1-2; 7 bases align to TRBD1. J gave up 5 bases and V 8 bases, and 11 bases lay outside the gene matches. The CDR3 is 14 residues long. CDR1 SEHNR and CDR2 FQNEAQ come from the germline V gene (reference sequence).